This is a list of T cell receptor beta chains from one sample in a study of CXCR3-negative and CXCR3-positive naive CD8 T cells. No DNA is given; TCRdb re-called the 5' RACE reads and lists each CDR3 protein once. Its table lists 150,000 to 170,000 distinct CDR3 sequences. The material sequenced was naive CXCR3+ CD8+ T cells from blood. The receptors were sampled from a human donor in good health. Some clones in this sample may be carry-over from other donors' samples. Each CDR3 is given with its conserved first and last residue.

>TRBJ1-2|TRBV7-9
CASSLAGTGDGYTF
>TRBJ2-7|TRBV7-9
CASTLDGYYEQYF
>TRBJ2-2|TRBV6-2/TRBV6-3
CASSQTGLDTGELFF
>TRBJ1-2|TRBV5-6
CASSTRTADGYTF
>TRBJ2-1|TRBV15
CATSTTTITGSYYNEQFF
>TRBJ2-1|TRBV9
CASSVVGSSMFF
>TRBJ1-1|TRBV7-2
CASSNQDRINTEAFF
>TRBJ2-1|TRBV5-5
CASSLPAGHSEDNEQFF
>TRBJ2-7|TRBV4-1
CASSQVNSYEQYF
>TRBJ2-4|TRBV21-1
CAIPRSLGTKNIQYF
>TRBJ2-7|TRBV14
CASSPERGLSYEQYF
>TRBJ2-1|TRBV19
CASSSRVTYNEQFF
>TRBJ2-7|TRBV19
CASSPGPTLTYEQYF
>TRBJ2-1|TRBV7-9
CASSSLPVNEQFF
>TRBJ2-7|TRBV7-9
CASSHSTGFSEQYF
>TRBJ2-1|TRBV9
CASSAKLAGGPNEQFF
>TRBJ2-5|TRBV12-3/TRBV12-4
CASSTGPFAKETQYF
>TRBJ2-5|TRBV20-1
CSADRTGPQETQYF
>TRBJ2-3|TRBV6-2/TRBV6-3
CASSLPGGLTSTDTQYF
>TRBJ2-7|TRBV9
CASSVEDTTGGEQYF
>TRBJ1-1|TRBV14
CASSPGGGTEAFF
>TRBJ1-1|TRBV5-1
CASSWDPGQGPGTEAFF
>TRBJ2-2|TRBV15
CATSRTGPPGELFF
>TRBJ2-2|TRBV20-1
CSAPKAGRLSGELFF
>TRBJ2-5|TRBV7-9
CASSLGRLEEETQYF
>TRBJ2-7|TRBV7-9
CASLAGGGRSYEQYF
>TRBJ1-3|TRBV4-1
CASSQEYVGNTIYF
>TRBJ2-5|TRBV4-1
CASSQVTSGIGTQYF
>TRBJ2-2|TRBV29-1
CSVEENPGHRGRPDTGELFF
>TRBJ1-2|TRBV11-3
CASSLDRGTPSYGYTF
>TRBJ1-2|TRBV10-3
CAISEELGNYGYTF
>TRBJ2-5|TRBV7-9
CASSLVDRGETQYF
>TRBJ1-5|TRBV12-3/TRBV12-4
CASSGTGVNQPQHF
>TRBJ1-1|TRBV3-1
CASRPVGGLYTEAFF
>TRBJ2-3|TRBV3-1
CASSQVGPSWADTQYF
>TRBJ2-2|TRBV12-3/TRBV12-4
CASNGGSNTGELFF
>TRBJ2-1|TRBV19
CASSIPKPAGDSYNEQFF
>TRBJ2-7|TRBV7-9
CASSSRTSEAYEQYF
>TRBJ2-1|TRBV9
CASSGGLAGGSEQFF
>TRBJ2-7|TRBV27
CASSLGPLGEQYF
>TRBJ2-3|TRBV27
CASSFVQADTQYF
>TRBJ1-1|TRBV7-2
CASSPDGYPNTEAFF
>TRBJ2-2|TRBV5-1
CASSLAANTGELFF
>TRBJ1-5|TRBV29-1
CSVVWEEILGQPQHF
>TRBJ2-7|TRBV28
CASRPGTSGRAREQYF
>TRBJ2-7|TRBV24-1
CATSVSGTLTEQYF
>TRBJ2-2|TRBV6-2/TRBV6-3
CASSYPAGPNTGELFF
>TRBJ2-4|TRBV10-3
CAISEGPGILAKNIQYF
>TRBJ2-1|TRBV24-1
CATSPGWEQFF
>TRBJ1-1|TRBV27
CASRSVGGLNTEAFF